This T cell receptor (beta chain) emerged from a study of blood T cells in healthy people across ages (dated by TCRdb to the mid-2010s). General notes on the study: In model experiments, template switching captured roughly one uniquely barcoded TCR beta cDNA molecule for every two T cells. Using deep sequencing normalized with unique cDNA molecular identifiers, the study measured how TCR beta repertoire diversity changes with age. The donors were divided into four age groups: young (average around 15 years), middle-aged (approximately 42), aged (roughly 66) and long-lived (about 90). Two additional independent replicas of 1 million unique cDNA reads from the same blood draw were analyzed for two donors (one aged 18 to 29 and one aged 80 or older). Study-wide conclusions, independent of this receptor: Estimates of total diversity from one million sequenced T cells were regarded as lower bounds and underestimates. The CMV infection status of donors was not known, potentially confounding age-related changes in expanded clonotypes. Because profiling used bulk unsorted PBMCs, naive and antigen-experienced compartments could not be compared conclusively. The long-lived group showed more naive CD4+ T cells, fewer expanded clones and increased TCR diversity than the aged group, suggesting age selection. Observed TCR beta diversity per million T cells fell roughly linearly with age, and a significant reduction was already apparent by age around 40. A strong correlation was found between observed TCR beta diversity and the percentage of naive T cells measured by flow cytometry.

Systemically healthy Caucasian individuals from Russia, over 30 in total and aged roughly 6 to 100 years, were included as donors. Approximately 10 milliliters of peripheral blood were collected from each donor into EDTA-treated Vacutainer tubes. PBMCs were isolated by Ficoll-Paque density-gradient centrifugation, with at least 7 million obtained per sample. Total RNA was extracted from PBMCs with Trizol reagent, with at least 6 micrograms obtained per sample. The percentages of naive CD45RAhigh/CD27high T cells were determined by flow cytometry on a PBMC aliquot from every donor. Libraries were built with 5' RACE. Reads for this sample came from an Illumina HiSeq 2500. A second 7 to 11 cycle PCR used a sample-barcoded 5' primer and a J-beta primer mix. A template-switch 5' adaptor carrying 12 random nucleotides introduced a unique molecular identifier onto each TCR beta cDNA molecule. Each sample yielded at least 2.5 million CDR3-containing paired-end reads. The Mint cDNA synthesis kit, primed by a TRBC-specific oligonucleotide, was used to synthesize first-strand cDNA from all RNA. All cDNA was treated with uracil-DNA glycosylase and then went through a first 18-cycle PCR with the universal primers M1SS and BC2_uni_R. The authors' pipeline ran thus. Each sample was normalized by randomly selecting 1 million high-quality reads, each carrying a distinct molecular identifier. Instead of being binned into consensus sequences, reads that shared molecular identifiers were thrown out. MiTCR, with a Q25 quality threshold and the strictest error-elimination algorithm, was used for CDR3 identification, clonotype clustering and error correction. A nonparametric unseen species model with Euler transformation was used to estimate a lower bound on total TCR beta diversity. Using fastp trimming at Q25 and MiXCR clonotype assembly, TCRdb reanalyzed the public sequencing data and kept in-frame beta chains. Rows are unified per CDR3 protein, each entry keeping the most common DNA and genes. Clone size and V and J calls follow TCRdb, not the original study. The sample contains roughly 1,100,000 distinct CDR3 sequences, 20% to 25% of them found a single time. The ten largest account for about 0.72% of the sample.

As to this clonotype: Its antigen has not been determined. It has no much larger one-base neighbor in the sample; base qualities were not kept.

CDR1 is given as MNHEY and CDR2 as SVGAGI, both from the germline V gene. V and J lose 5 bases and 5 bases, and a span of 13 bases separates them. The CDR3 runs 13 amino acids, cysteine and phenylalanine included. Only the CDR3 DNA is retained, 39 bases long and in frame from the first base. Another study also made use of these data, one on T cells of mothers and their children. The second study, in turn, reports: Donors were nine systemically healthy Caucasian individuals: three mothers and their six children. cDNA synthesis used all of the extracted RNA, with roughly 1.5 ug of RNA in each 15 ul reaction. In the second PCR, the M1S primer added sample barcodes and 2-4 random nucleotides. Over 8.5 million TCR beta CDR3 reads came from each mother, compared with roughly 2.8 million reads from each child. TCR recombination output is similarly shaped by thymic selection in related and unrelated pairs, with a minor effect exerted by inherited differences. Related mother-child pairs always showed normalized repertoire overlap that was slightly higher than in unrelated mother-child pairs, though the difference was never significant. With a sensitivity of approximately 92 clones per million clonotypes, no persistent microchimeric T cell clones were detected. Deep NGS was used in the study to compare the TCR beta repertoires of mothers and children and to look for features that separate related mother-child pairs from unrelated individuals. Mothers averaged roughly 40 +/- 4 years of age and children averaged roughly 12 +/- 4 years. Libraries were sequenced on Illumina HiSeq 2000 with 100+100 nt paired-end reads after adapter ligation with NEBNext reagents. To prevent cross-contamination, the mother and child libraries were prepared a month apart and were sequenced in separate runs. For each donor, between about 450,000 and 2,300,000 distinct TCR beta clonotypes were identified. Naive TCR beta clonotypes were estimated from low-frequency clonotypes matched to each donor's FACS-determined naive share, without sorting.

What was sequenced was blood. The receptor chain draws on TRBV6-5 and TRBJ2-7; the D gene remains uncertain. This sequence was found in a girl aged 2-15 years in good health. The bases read TGTGCCAGCAGTCACGGGTTTGGGGACGAGCAGTACTTC. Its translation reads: CASSHGFGDEQYF.